The clone carrying this T cell receptor beta chain came up many times. Its specificity is unknown. TCRdb called the 5' RACE reads again in MiXCR, with one record for every CDR3 protein. The repertoire consists of fewer than 250,000 distinct CDR3 sequences, with 7.5% occurring once and the leading ten covering 1.9%. The CDR3 extends over 15 amino acids. Trimming shortened V by 2 bases and J by 4 bases, and 15 bases separated the two germline ends. Germline CDR1 and CDR2: SEHNR and FQNEAQ (reference sequence). This entry is derived from a study of identical twins. The study, taken as a whole, reports: Where beta out-of-frame sequences were concerned, excess twin sharing was weaker. A lower insertion count was a feature of abundant cord blood beta clonotypes, with no such feature in memory repertoires.

Healthy Caucasian individuals made up all the donors. These records were also assigned to another study, of yellow fever vaccine responses in identical twins.

The V gene is TRBV7-9, the J gene TRBJ2-7; tentatively, D is TRBD1 (6 bases). Material: memory (CD45RO+) T cells sorted from blood. The source of this sequence is a woman younger than 30 in good health. The CDR3 spells CASSLTSIRGYEQYF. CDR3 nucleotides: TGTGCCAGCAGCTTAACCTCTATCAGGGGTTACGAGCAGTACTTC.